The 13 T cell receptor beta chains below all came from one sample that was sequenced in a study of cytomegalovirus exposure and HLA in healthy donors. This PCR relied on a set of 60 Vbeta primers and 13 Jbeta primers. Sequencing was performed with immunoSEQ multiplex PCR; in TCRdb, only in-frame clones are kept and a portion is missing. The sample carries around 150,000 clones, 60% to 80% recorded once. The sample taken for sequencing was PBMCs. These TCRs come from a woman in her 30s in good health and CMV-seronegative.

The chain uses TRBV18 and TRBJ2-2; perhaps TRBD1 as D (7 bases). Germline CDR1 and CDR2: KGHSH and LQKENI. The CDR3 has 17 residues. V lost 3 bases, J lost 6 bases, and 20 bases lay in between. The CDR3 here is CASSPRRDSRGPGELFF. In DNA, the CDR3 is TGTGCCAGCTCACCGAGGAGGGACAGTCGGGGGCCCGGGGAGCTGTTTTTT.

The rearrangement uses TRBV4-3 and TRBJ2-7, with 10 bases fitting TRBD2. V lost 0 bases and J lost 5; bases outside the gene matches: 7. Germline loops: CDR1 LGHNA, CDR2 YSLEER. There are 16 residues in the CDR3. The CDR3 DNA follows: TGCGCCAGCAGCCAAGATGAAATAGCGGGGGGCCACGAGCAGTACTTC. Translated: CASSQDEIAGGHEQYF.

This chain links TRBV29-1 with TRBJ2-3; TRBD2 matches 9 bases. This CDR3 is built from 14 residues. V shed 6 bases, J shed 3 bases, and the junction held 7 bases outside the gene matches. The germline V gene has CDR1 SQVTM and CDR2 ANQGSEA. Written as DNA, the CDR3 is TGCAGCGTGGATAGCGGGGGTAGTACAGATACGCAGTATTTT. Amino acid sequence: CSVDSGGSTDTQYF.

The rearrangement uses TRBV29-1 and TRBJ1-2; D is possibly TRBD1 (5 bases). Trimming removed 7 bases from V and 6 bases from J, with 12 bases in between. There are 11 residues in the CDR3. Germline lookup yields CDR1 SQVTM and CDR2 ANQGSEA. DNA of the CDR3: TGCAGCGGACGGGGGAGCGATGGCTACACCTTC. Translated: CSGRGSDGYTF.

On this clone itself: Germline and junction disagree at one end, which may indicate a read error. V usage is TRBV7-7 and J usage is TRBJ1-5, with 11 positions matching TRBD1. The CDR3 has 15 residues. Germline V gene data show CDR1 as SSHAT and CDR2 as FNYEAQ (reference sequence). As DNA, the CDR3 is TGTGCTAGCAGCGTAGGACAGGGGGCTTTTCAGCCCCAGCATTTT. This sequence encodes CASSVGQGAFQPQHF.

CDR3 amino acids: CAGGTGTRGYTF. CDR3 bases: TGTGCCGGCGGGACAGGGACTAGAGGCTACACCTTC. The chain has TRBV30 and TRBJ1-2; TRBD1 matches 9 bases. This CDR3 has 12 amino acids. Germline V lookup: CDR1 GTSNPN, CDR2 SVGIG (reference sequence). J was trimmed by 8 bases and V by 8 bases; bases with no gene match: 9.

This chain connects TRBV4-1 to TRBJ2-2; 10 nucleotides line up with TRBD2. The junction had 10 bases not matched to a gene; V was cut back by 0 bases and J by 3 bases. CDR1 and CDR2 from the germline V gene are MGHRA and YSYEKL. The CDR3 length is 19 residues. CDR3 protein: CASSQDLGKRGGDTGELFF. The CDR3 DNA follows: TGCGCCAGCAGCCAAGATTTGGGAAAGCGGGGGGGCGACACCGGGGAGCTGTTTTTT.

J is TRBJ1-2 and V is TRBV2; D is uncertain. The germline V gene encodes CDR1 SNHLY and CDR2 FYNNEI. The CDR3 has 14 residues. The V end was cut by 4 bases, the J end by 8 bases, with 17 bases between. CDR3 residues: CASSGWTIGGGYTF. The CDR3 coding sequence is TGTGCCAGCAGTGGCTGGACTATCGGAGGCGGCTACACCTTC.

This clone showed up just a few times. The rearrangement joins TRBV6-5 to TRBJ2-1; D remains ambiguous. CDR3 length: 11 amino acids. Germline V lookup: CDR1 MNHEY, CDR2 SVGAGI. V was clipped by 7 bases and J by 7 bases, with 8 bases between them. The CDR3 DNA follows: TGTGCCAGCAAGTTGAGAAATGAGCAGTTCTTC. Protein sequence: CASKLRNEQFF.

This sequence joins TRBV12-1 and TRBJ2-2; TRBD1, the table's D call, lacks a check against the DNA. TRBV12-1 is a known pseudogene. This CDR3 has 20 residues. In nucleotides, the CDR3 is TGTGCCAGCAGCTTTTTTTTGGGACAGGGCTTTTACGCGAACACCGGGGAGCTGTTTTTT. Encoded protein: CASSFFLGQGFYANTGELFF.

This clone occurred once. This chain joins TRBV5-1 and TRBJ1-1; TRBD1 is a possible D gene (6 bases). The CDR3 is made up of 15 amino acids. V gave up 3 bases and J gave up 5 bases, with 17 bases separating them. Germline V lookup: CDR1 SGHRS, CDR2 YFSETQ. CDR3 sequence (DNA): TGCGCCAGCAGCTACCAAATAGGGGGTGATACTGAAGCTTTCTTT. This codes for CASSYQIGGDTEAFF.

The gene calls are TRBV5-6 and TRBJ2-1, with a possible D match to TRBD1 (6 bases). The germline gives CDR1 SGHDT, CDR2 YYEEEE. With 5 bases removed from V and 5 bases from J, the gap between germline ends came to 11 bases. The CDR3 runs 13 residues. In nucleotides, the CDR3 is TGTGCCAGCAGGCCGACAGGACACAATGAGCAGTTCTTC. Its protein is CASRPTGHNEQFF.

A word on this clone: Relative to the germline gene, one junction end is altered; a read error may explain this. The chain recombines TRBV7-9 with TRBJ2-3; no reliable D call. Germline V CDR1 and CDR2: SEHNR, FQNEAQ (reference sequence). The CDR3 is 11 amino acids. Here the CDR3 reads CSSSFEDTQYF. The CDR3 bases are TGTTCCAGCAGCTTCGAGGATACGCAGTATTTT.